A few counts support the clone carrying this TCR beta chain. Its antigen is unknown. The sample is drawn from a study of beta chain features in type 1 diabetes. cDNA synthesis used the whole RNA isolate, giving expressed TCRB sequences. Data came from immunoSEQ multiplex PCR; TCRdb stores just in-frame clones and leaves some out. Among about 150,000 clones, 6.5% to 9.5% were seen once, and the ten largest hold about 0.95%. Trimming removed 4 bases from V and 8 bases from J; junction bases left unmatched: 15. Germline V gives CDR1 ENHRY, CDR2 SYGVKD. The CDR3 runs 17 residues. Whole-study findings and limits: A definitive answer on HLA type influencing TCRB rearrangement was not reached here. Individuals with type 1 diabetes displayed fewer insertions and more deletions at VDJ junctions. The study found moderately but significantly shorter TCRB CDR3s in all four CD4+ subsets of Type 1 diabetes patients. A closer apparent resemblance between naive, central memory and Treg TCRB repertoires was seen in patients than in healthy donors.

This receptor was identified in a middle-aged woman with type 1 diabetes. Material: central memory CD4+ T cells from blood. The rearrangement joins TRBV10-3 to TRBJ2-1; 9 bases are a match to TRBD1. The CDR3 region is CAISGAGDRVLGDEQFF. CDR3 DNA sequence: TGTGCCATCAGTGGAGCCGGGGACAGGGTCTTGGGTGATGAGCAGTTCTTC.